The clone carrying this T cell receptor (beta chain) was seen once. The CDR3 is 11 amino acids. V was shortened by 6 bases and J by 2 bases, with 4 bases between the two germline ends. The data were taken from a study of T cell responses to AZD1222 COVID-19 vaccine. The repertoire was sequenced with immunoSEQ multiplex PCR; TCRdb's copy has only in-frame clones and lacks some. Seen here are tens of thousands of clones, roughly 80% observed once, and the top ten hold approximately 5.4%. Source: peripheral blood, taken on day 0 of AZD1222 vaccination. V and J are TRBV12-3 or TRBV12-4 and TRBJ2-5; D is unclear. The receptor was derived from an adult in good health. CDR3 DNA sequence: TGTGCCAGCAGCCTACAAGAGACCCAGTACTTC. Amino acids: CASSLQETQYF.